The next 4 T cell receptor beta chains were all read from a single sample in a study of blood T cells in healthy people across ages. A J-beta primer mix and a sample-barcoded 5' primer were used in a second PCR of roughly 6 to 11 cycles. MiXCR was run by TCRdb on the 5' RACE reads, yielding one entry per CDR3 protein. In the table there are 1.5 million to 1.8 million distinct CDR3 sequences, approximately 43% of which are singletons. Sequencing was carried out using blood. The receptors derive from a woman between 18 and 30 years old in good health.

The CDR3 coding sequence is TGCGCCAGCAGCCCCACCCCGGGATCGACTGAAGCTTTCTTT. Its translation is CASSPTPGSTEAFF. V gene TRBV5-1 combines with J gene TRBJ1-1; D gene unclear. CDR3 length: 14 residues. Between the trimmed V and J ends, which lost 4 bases and 5 bases, there was a span of 15 bases. Germline V CDR1 and CDR2: SGHRS, YFSETQ.

This chain connects TRBV28 to TRBJ2-3, with D possibly being TRBD1 (7 bases). Germline values: CDR1 MDHEN, CDR2 SYDVKM. V dropped 6 bases and J dropped 0 bases, with 13 bases sitting between them. This CDR3 comprises 15 residues. The CDR3 nucleotides are TGTGCCAGCAGCCAGGGGGGCTCTAGCACAGATACGCAGTATTTT. Translation: CASSQGGSSTDTQYF.

This clonotype showed up just a few times. V is TRBV4-3 and J is TRBJ2-7; 10 positions agree with TRBD2. This CDR3 is built from 18 residues. The V segment lost 0 bases and the J segment 0 bases; nucleotides outside the gene matches: 8. In germline, CDR1 is LGHNA, CDR2 YSLEER. CDR3 in DNA: TGCGCCAGCAGCCAAGATTGGGCTAGCGGGAGTATCTCCTACGAGCAGTACTTC. This encodes CASSQDWASGSISYEQYF.

This clonotype has only a few counts. CDR3 amino acids: CASSFSGRSYSEQYF. The CDR3 nucleotides are TGTGCCAGCAGTTTTAGCGGGAGGAGCTACTCCGAGCAGTACTTC. The chain uses TRBV12-3 or TRBV12-4 and TRBJ2-7, with TRBD2 matching 10 bases. V shed 3 bases, J shed 6 bases, and the junction held 8 bases outside the gene matches. The length of the CDR3 is 15 residues.